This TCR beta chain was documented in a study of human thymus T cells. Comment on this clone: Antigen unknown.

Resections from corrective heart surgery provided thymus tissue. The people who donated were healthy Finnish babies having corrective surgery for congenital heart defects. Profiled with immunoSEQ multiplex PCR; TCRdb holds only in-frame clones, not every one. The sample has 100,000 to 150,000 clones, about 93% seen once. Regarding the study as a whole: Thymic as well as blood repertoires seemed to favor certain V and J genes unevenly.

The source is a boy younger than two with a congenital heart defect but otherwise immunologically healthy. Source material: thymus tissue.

The DNA of the CDR3 is TGCGCCAGCAGTGAGGGAGGGGGCGCGCGGAATGAGCAGTTCTTC. The encoded protein is CASSEGGGARNEQFF. This sequence joins TRBV10-1 and TRBJ2-1; D is perhaps TRBD1 (7 bases). The germline V gene encodes CDR1 WNHNN and CDR2 SYGVQD (reference sequence). The CDR3 sequence is 15 residues long. Trimming took 2 bases from V and 7 from J, leaving 15 bases between them.